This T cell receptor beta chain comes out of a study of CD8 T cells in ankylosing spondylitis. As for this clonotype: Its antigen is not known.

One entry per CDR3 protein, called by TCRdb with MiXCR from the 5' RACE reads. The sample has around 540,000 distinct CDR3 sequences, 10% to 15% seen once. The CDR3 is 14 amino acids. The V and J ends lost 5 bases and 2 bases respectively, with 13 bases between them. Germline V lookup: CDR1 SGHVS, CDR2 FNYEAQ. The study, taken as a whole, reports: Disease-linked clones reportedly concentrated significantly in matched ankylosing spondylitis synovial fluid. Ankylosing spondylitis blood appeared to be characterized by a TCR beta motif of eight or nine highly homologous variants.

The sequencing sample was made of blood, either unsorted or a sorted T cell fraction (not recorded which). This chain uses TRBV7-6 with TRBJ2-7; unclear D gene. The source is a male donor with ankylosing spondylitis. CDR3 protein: CASSSSRRPYEQYF. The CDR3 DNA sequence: TGTGCCAGCAGCAGCTCCAGGAGACCCTACGAGCAGTACTTC.